The 9 T cell receptor beta chains listed next were all sequenced from one sample in a study of identifying expanded T cells in peripheral blood. TCRdb's table, derived via immunoSEQ multiplex PCR, lists solely in-frame clones and lacks some. The sample carries about 89,000 clones, approximately 83% recorded once. Input material: blood. Source of these receptors: a person aged 18 to 70 in good health.

V is TRBV6-6 and J is TRBJ2-5, with 7 bases aligning to TRBD1. J lost 4 bases, V lost 7 bases, and 9 bases had no gene match. The CDR3 extends over 14 amino acids. Germline values: CDR1 MNHNY, CDR2 SVGAGI (reference sequence). The chain's CDR3 is CASTDREGGETQYF. CDR3 sequence (DNA): TGTGCCAGCACCGACAGGGAAGGGGGAGAGACCCAGTACTTC.

This clone was counted a single time. The CDR3 sequence is CAGSDSFFGYTF. CDR3 DNA sequence: TGTGCCGGGAGCGACAGTTTTTTTGGCTACACCTTC. V usage is TRBV6-5 and J usage is TRBJ1-2; TRBD1 is a possible D gene (5 bases). The CDR3 runs to 12 residues. Trimming removed 11 bases from V and 7 bases from J, with 17 bases in between. CDR1 and CDR2 (germline): MNHEY, SVGAGI.

V usage is TRBV2 and J usage is TRBJ2-1; 11 bases map to TRBD2. CDR3 length equals 17 residues. CDR1 is SNHLY, CDR2 FYNNEI, per germline. V dropped 0 bases and J dropped 3; count of bases not matched to a gene: 4. CDR3 in amino acids: CASSEAKLAGDYNEQFF. The CDR3 coding sequence is TGTGCCAGCAGTGAAGCGAAACTAGCGGGGGACTACAATGAGCAGTTCTTC.

V and J are TRBV5-6 and TRBJ2-1, with D tentatively TRBD1 (5 bases). The CDR3 extends over 15 amino acids. Trimming shortened V by 4 bases and J by 5 bases, and 16 bases separated the two germline ends. Germline lookup yields CDR1 SGHDT and CDR2 YYEEEE. CDR3 nucleotides: TGTGCCAGCAGCCTCGGACAAGGCAGAGACAATGAGCAGTTCTTC. Its translation is CASSLGQGRDNEQFF.

The chain recombines TRBV7-3 with TRBJ2-1; TRBD2 matches 13 bases. Trimming removed 5 bases from V and 6 bases from J; junction bases left unmatched: 7. CDR1 and CDR2 (germline): SGHTA, FQGTGA. The CDR3 is 16 residues long. The CDR3 nucleotides read TGTGCCAGCAGCCCAAGAGGGACTAGCGGGGTCAATGAGCAGTTCTTC. Protein product: CASSPRGTSGVNEQFF.

The table lists this clone with many counts. The chain carries TRBV7-3 and TRBJ1-1; weak D call: TRBD1 (5 bases). Per the germline V gene, CDR1 is SGHTA and CDR2 is FQGTGA. The CDR3 length is 13 residues. Trimming took off 8 bases at V and 8 bases at J, with 18 bases between the two ends. In DNA form, the CDR3 reads TGTGCCAGCGGCGACAGAACACCGGTCGAAGCTTTCTTT. This sequence encodes CASGDRTPVEAFF.

The CDR3 loop is CASSSTGGRTEAFF. Here the CDR3 DNA reads TGTGCCAGCAGCTCTACAGGGGGAAGGACTGAAGCTTTCTTT. The chain joins TRBV11-2 to TRBJ1-1; 8 bases agree with TRBD1. Germline loops: CDR1 SGHAT, CDR2 FQNNGV. This CDR3 has 14 amino acids. V lost 4 bases and J lost 5; bases outside the gene matches: 6. Based on the CDR3 plus reference TRBV11-2 and TRBJ1-1, the full variable domain is EAGVAQSPRYKIIEKRQSVAFWCNPISGHATLYWYQQILGQGPKLLIQFQNNGVVDDSQLPKDRFSAERLKGVDSTLKIQPAKLEDSAVYLCASSSTGGRTEAFFGQGTRLTVV.

The chain is built from TRBV28 and TRBJ2-3; D may correspond to TRBD1 or TRBD2 (6 bases each). Deletions cut 2 bases from V and 6 bases from J, with 15 bases between. Germline CDR1 MDHEN, CDR2 SYDVKM. CDR3 length: 15 residues. CDR3 DNA sequence: TGTGCCAGCAGTTTAGCGGGGCAAGGGGGGGATACGCAGTATTTT. Amino acid sequence: CASSLAGQGGDTQYF.

V usage is TRBV7-2 and J usage is TRBJ2-2, with 8 bases aligning to TRBD1. CDR3 length: 15 amino acids. Germline CDR1 SGHTA, CDR2 FQGNSA. The ends lost 5 bases at V and 5 bases at J; junction bases unmatched: 7. The CDR3 here is CASSPPDRVTGELFF. The CDR3 nucleotides read TGTGCCAGCAGCCCACCGGACAGGGTTACCGGGGAGCTGTTTTTT.